This is a list of T cell receptor beta chains from one sample in a study of blood T cells in healthy people across ages. Each CDR3 protein is one row after TCRdb ran MiXCR on the 5' RACE reads. The sample records under 800,000 distinct CDR3 sequences, roughly 47% being singletons. The sequenced sample was blood. The source of these receptors is a woman between 55 and 75 years old in good health. Both conserved end residues are part of each CDR3. The D gene is left open where the match is weak. Clone size is stated in some rows and not others, as once, few, many or a class when expanded.

J gene	clone size	V gene	D gene	CDR3 DNA	CDR3 protein
TRBJ2-5	many	TRBV29-1	TRBD2	TGCAGCGTTGAACGCACAGGGAGCGGGGGGGAGACCCAGTACTTC	CSVERTGSGGETQYF
TRBJ2-3	few	TRBV3-1	-	TGTGCCAGCAGCCTAACCCTCTATACCACAGATACGCAGTATTTT	CASSLTLYTTDTQYF
TRBJ2-1	-	TRBV5-1	TRBD2	TGCGCCAGCAGCTGGCAACCGGGACTAGCGGGAGGGAGCTCCTACAATGAGCAGTTCTTC	CASSWQPGLAGGSSYNEQFF
TRBJ2-7	-	TRBV5-1	-	TGCGCCAGCAGCTGGAGCGTCAGCTCCTACGAGCAGTACTTC	CASSWSVSSYEQYF
TRBJ2-7	-	TRBV30	-	TGTGCCTGGAGTCTGGCCTACGAGCAGTACTTC	CAWSLAYEQYF
TRBJ2-7	few	TRBV6-5	-	TGTGCCAGCAGTGGCGACAGTGCCACCTACGAGCAGTACTTC	CASSGDSATYEQYF
TRBJ2-1	-	TRBV2	-	TGTGCCAGCAGCGTAGCGGTGCCTAACTACAATGAGCAGTTCTTC	CASSVAVPNYNEQFF
TRBJ2-3	few	TRBV24-1	-	TGTGCCACCGGGGTGAGGGATACGCAGTATTTT	CATGVRDTQYF
TRBJ2-7	many	TRBV29-1	TRBD1	TGCAGCGCTCGACAGGGGGCGGTTGACGAGCAGTACTTC	CSARQGAVDEQYF
TRBJ1-2	-	TRBV12-3/TRBV12-4	-	TGTGCCAGCAGTTCGGGGGAGATTGGCTACACCTTC	CASSSGEIGYTF
TRBJ1-1	few	TRBV7-2	TRBD1	TGTGCCAGCAGCATCGACAGGGTGAACACTGAAGCTTTCTTT	CASSIDRVNTEAFF
TRBJ1-1	few	TRBV20-1	-	TGCCGAGCGCATCAGGGTAAGATGAACACTGAAGCTTTCTTT	CRAHQGKMNTEAFF
TRBJ2-1	-	TRBV20-1	-	TGCGGTGCTAGAGATCCGGTGCGGGCTAGCGCTGGCAATGAGCAGTTCTTC	CGARDPVRASAGNEQFF
TRBJ2-7	-	TRBV7-6	-	TGTGCCAGCAGCTCTGGGAAGTACGAGCAGTACTTC	CASSSGKYEQYF
TRBJ1-2	few	TRBV7-9	-	TGTGCCAGCAGCTTAGTCGGGATGGGAGGCTACACCTTC	CASSLVGMGGYTF
TRBJ1-2	-	TRBV20-1	TRBD1	TGCAGTGCTAGACCTATCGAGACAGGGGATCGGAGCGGCTACACCTTC	CSARPIETGDRSGYTF
TRBJ2-6	-	TRBV5-4	TRBD1	TGTGCCAGCAGCCTTGAGGGACAGGGAGGCTCTGGGGCCAACGTCCTGACTTTC	CASSLEGQGGSGANVLTF
TRBJ2-3	-	TRBV24-1	TRBD2	TGTGCCACCAGTGATTCCCAAGGACTAGCGGGGCGCACAGATACGCAGTATTTT	CATSDSQGLAGRTDTQYF
TRBJ2-4	-	TRBV3-1	-	TGTGCCAGCAGCCAGACGGAGAAAAACATTCAGTACTTC	CASSQTEKNIQYF
TRBJ2-1	-	TRBV14	TRBD2	TGTGCCACTTCGGGACTAGCGGGACCTCTTTTCTACACTGAGCAGTTCTTC	CATSGLAGPLFYTEQFF
TRBJ2-5	-	TRBV24-1	TRBD2	TGTGCCACCAGTGATTTGACTAGCGGGGCTGCACAAGAGACCCAGTACTTC	CATSDLTSGAAQETQYF
TRBJ2-7	few	TRBV20-1	-	TGCAGTGCTAGGGGGATGGCCGAGCAGTACTTC	CSARGMAEQYF
TRBJ2-3	-	TRBV11-2	-	TGTGCCAGCAGCTTTTTGCTTAGCACAGATACGCAGTATTTT	CASSFLLSTDTQYF
TRBJ2-3	few	TRBV20-1	-	TGCAGTGCTAGGCCCGGAGTGGGCAGTCGTATAGATACGCAGTATTTT	CSARPGVGSRIDTQYF
TRBJ1-6	-	TRBV5-5	-	TGTGCCACCTCACTGCCCTCCTATAATTCACCCCTCCACTTT	CATSLPSYNSPLHF
TRBJ1-5	-	TRBV30	TRBD1	TGTGCCTGGAGTAAAGGGGGCCTCAATCAGCCCCAGCATTTT	CAWSKGGLNQPQHF
TRBJ1-5	-	TRBV28	-	TGTGCCAGCCGCTCTGAAGGGTATGGCAATCAGCCCCAGCATTTT	CASRSEGYGNQPQHF
TRBJ2-3	-	TRBV20-1	-	TGCAGTGTTCGGGGTCTCACAGATACGCAGTATTTT	CSVRGLTDTQYF
TRBJ1-1	few	TRBV5-1	-	TGCGCCAGCAGCTTGGATGGCCGAGGGGGCACTGAAGCTTTCTTT	CASSLDGRGGTEAFF
TRBJ2-7	many	TRBV27	-	TGTGCCAGCAGCAGTACCTCCGCGGGAGAGCAGTACTTC	CASSSTSAGEQYF
TRBJ2-5	few	TRBV13	-	TGTGCCAGCAGCTTAGGCCAGGGGGGAGCACGGGAGACCCAGTACTTC	CASSLGQGGARETQYF
TRBJ1-1	-	TRBV29-1	-	TGCAGCGTTAAAATGATGAGGAGCAGGGAGGCTTTCTTT	CSVKMMRSREAFF
TRBJ2-2	-	TRBV4-3	-	TGCGCCAGCAGCCAAGATCTGGCGGAGCGTTCGAACACCGGGGAGCTGTTTTTT	CASSQDLAERSNTGELFF
TRBJ2-5	many	TRBV7-2	-	TGTGCCAGCAGCTCCCCCTGGGAGACCCAGTACTTC	CASSSPWETQYF
TRBJ2-7	-	TRBV25-1	-	TGTGCCAGCAGTTCGAAAGGCGAGCAGTACTTC	CASSSKGEQYF
TRBJ2-7	-	TRBV7-2	-	TGTGCCAGCAGCTTTGGGGGAGGAATTTTTTACGAGCAGTACTTC	CASSFGGGIFYEQYF
TRBJ1-1	-	TRBV4-1	-	TGCGCCAGCAGCCAAGGGACGATTCGGACTGAAGCTTTCTTT	CASSQGTIRTEAFF
TRBJ2-2	-	TRBV7-9	-	TGTGCCAGCAGCTTAGGGCAGCGGCAGGGCAACACCGGGGAGCTGTTTTTT	CASSLGQRQGNTGELFF
TRBJ1-2	once	TRBV6-5	-	TGTGCCAGCAGTTCCCTGGACCCCGTTACCAGAGGCTACACCTTC	CASSSLDPVTRGYTF
TRBJ1-2	-	TRBV7-9	-	-	CASSSSTDTQYFGYTF
TRBJ2-1	-	TRBV10-3	TRBD2	TGTGCCATCAGCGCCGGGACTACAATAGGAAGCGAGCAGTTCTTC	CAISAGTTIGSEQFF
TRBJ2-1	few	TRBV4-3	-	TGCGCCAGCAGCCAACCGGCGAGCGCGAGGGGGGGGAATGAGCAGTTCTTC	CASSQPASARGGNEQFF
TRBJ2-5	few	TRBV6-5	-	TGTGCCAGCAGATTTAGGGAGACCCAGTACTTC	CASRFRETQYF
TRBJ1-2	-	TRBV5-6	-	TGTGCCAGCAGCTTGTTCGCGGACTATGGCTACACCTTC	CASSLFADYGYTF
TRBJ2-3	many	TRBV2	-	TGTGCCAGCAAAATAGCGGCCGAAAGCACAGATACGCAGTATTTT	CASKIAAESTDTQYF
TRBJ1-1	few	TRBV12-3/TRBV12-4	-	TGTGCCAGCAGTTTAGCGTCTAGTACAGGAAACACTGAAGCTTTCTTT	CASSLASSTGNTEAFF
TRBJ2-7	-	TRBV18	-	TGTGCCAACTCACCACCGGCCAGGACCTCCTACGAGCAGTACTTC	CANSPPARTSYEQYF
TRBJ2-3	-	TRBV3-1	-	TGTGCCAGCAACCAAAGGGACACGCAGTATTTT	CASNQRDTQYF
TRBJ2-2	-	TRBV20-1	-	TGCAGTGCTAGATCAGGGTTCGGGGAGCTGTTTTTT	CSARSGFGELFF
TRBJ2-3	-	TRBV7-9	TRBD2	TGTGCCAGCAAGGTGGGGCTAGCGGGCACCACAGATACGCAGTATTTT	CASKVGLAGTTDTQYF
TRBJ2-1	few	TRBV20-1	TRBD2	TGCAGTGATAGCGGGAGGGGGGACAATGAGCAGTTCTTC	CSDSGRGDNEQFF
TRBJ1-5	once	TRBV27	TRBD1	TGTGCCAGCAGTTTGACCTCAGGGGAGGGACAGCCCCGGCATTTT	CASSLTSGEGQPRHF
TRBJ2-3	few	TRBV9	TRBD2	TGTGCCAGCAGCGTAGGGGGGACTAACACAGATACGCAGTATTTT	CASSVGGTNTDTQYF
TRBJ2-3	-	TRBV5-1	TRBD2	TGCGCCAGCAGCTTGTGGATGGCGGGAGGAGATGATACGCAGTATTTT	CASSLWMAGGDDTQYF
TRBJ2-6	few	TRBV3-1	TRBD1	TGTGCCAGCAGCCAAACAGGGGTCGTCCTGACTTTC	CASSQTGVVLTF
TRBJ2-6	few	TRBV5-1	-	TGCGCCAGCAGCTTGGCCATCCCCGCGGGGGCCAACGTCCTGACTTTC	CASSLAIPAGANVLTF
TRBJ2-3	-	TRBV4-1	-	TGCGCCAGCAGCCAAGAAACTAGCCGCCAGGATACGCAGTATTTT	CASSQETSRQDTQYF
TRBJ1-2	few	TRBV5-1	TRBD1	TGCGCCAGCAGCCCGGACAGGGTTAATGGCTACACCTTC	CASSPDRVNGYTF
TRBJ2-3	-	TRBV4-2	TRBD1	TGTGCCAGCGCTCAACGCCAGGGGGATAGCACAGATACGCAGTATTTT	CASAQRQGDSTDTQYF